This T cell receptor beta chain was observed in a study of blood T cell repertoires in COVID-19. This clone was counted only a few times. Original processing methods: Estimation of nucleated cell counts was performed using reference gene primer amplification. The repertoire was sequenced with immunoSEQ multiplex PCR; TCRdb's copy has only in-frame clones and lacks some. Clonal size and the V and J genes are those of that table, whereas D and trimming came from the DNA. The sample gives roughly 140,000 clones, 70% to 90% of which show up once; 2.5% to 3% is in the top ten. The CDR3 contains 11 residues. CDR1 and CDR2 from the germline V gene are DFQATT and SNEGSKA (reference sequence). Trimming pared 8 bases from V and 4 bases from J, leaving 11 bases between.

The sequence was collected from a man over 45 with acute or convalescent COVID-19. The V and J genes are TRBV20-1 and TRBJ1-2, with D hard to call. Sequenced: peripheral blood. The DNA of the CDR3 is TGCAGTTCCGGCGGGGTCTATGGCTACACCTTC. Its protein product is CSSGGVYGYTF.